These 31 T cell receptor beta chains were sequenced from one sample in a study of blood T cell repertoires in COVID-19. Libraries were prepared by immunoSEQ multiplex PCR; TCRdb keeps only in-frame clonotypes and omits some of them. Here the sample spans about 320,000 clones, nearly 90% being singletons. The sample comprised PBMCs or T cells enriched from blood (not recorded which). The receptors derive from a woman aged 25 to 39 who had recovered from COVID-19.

CDR3 nucleotide sequence: TGTGCCAGCTCACCAATAGGAGAGAACACTGAAGCTTTCTTT. Translating gives CASSPIGENTEAFF. This chain connects TRBV18 to TRBJ1-1; D not certain. The CDR3 runs to 14 residues. Trimming left V 2 bases short and J 1 base short, with 8 bases between. Per the germline V gene, CDR1 is KGHSH and CDR2 is LQKENI.

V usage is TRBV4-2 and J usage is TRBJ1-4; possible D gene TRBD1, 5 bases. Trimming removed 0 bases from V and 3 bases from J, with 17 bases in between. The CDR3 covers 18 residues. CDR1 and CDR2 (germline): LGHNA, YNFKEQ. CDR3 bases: TGTGCCAGCAGCCAAGAGGTGTGGGGAGGGGCGGCTAATGAAAAACTGTTTTTT. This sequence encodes CASSQEVWGGAANEKLFF.

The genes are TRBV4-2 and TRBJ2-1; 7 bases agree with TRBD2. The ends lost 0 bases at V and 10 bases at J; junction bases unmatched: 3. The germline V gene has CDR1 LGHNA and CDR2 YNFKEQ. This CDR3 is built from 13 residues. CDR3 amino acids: CASSQDVGGEQFF. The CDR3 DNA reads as TGTGCCAGCAGCCAAGATGTGGGGGGGGAGCAGTTCTTC.

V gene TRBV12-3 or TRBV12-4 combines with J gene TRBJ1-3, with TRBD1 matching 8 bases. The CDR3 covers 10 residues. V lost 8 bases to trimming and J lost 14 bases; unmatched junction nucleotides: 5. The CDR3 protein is CASGRTGLYF. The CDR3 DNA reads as TGTGCCAGCGGGCGGACAGGGTTATATTTT.

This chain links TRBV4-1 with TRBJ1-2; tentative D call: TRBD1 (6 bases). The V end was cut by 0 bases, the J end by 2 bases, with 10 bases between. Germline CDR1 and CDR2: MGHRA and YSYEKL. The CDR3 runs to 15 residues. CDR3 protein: CASSQDTGMNYGYTF. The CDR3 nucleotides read TGCGCCAGCAGCCAAGATACAGGGATGAACTATGGCTACACCTTC.

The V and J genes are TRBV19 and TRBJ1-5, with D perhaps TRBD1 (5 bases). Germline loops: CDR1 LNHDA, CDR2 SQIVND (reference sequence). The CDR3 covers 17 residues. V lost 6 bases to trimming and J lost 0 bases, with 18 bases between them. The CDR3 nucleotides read TGTGCCAGTAGCCCCCGCGGGGGGATTAATAGCAATCAGCCCCAGCATTTT. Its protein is CASSPRGGINSNQPQHF.

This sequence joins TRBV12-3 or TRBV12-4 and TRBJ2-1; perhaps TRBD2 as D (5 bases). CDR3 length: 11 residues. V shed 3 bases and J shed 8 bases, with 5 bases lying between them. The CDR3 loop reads CASSLRDEQFF. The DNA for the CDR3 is TGTGCCAGCAGTTTGCGGGATGAGCAGTTCTTC.

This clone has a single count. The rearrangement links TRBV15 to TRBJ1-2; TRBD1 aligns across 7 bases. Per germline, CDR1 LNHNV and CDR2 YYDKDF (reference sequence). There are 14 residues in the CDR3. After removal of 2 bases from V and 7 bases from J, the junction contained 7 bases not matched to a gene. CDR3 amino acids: CATSRPSTGVGYTF. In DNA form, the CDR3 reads TGTGCCACCAGCAGACCGAGCACAGGGGTTGGCTACACCTTC.

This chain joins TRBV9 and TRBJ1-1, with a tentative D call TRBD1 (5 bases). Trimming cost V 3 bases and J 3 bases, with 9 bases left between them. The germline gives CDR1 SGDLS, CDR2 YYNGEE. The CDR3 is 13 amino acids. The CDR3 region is CASSGGHYTEAFF. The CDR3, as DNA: TGTGCCAGCAGCGGCGGACATTACACTGAAGCTTTCTTT.

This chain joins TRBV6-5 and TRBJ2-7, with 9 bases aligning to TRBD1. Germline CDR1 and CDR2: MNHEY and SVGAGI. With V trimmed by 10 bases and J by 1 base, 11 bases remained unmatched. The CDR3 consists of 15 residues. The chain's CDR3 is CAILRDRALSYEQYF. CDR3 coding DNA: TGTGCCATCCTCCGGGACAGGGCATTATCCTACGAGCAGTACTTC.

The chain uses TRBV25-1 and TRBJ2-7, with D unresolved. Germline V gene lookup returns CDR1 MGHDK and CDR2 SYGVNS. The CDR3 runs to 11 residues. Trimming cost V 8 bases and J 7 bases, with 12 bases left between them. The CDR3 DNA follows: TGTGCCAGCTCCCCTGCCCGGGAGCAGTACTTC. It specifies CASSPAREQYF.

CDR3 DNA sequence: TGTGCCAGCAGCTTAGCTCAGGGGGCTTGGCCCCTACAGGAGCAGTTCTTC. Its protein product is CASSLAQGAWPLQEQFF. This chain joins TRBV7-9 and TRBJ2-1, with 8 bases matching TRBD1. The junction had 14 bases not matched to a gene; V was cut back by 0 bases and J by 10 bases. The CDR3 consists of 17 residues. Germline CDR1 reads SEHNR; CDR2 reads FQNEAQ (reference sequence).

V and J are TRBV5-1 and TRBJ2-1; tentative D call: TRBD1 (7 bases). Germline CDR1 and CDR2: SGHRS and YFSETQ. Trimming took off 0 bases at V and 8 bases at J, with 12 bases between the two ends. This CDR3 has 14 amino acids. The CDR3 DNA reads TGCGCCAGCAGCTTGGTGCAGGGGGAGGATGAGCAGTTCTTC. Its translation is CASSLVQGEDEQFF. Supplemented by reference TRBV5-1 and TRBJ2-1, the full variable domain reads KAGVTQTPRYLIKTRGQQVTLSCSPISGHRSVSWYQQTPGQGLQFLFEYFSETQRNKGNFPGRFSGRQFSNSRSEMNVSTLELGDSALYLCASSLVQGEDEQFFGPGTRLTVL.

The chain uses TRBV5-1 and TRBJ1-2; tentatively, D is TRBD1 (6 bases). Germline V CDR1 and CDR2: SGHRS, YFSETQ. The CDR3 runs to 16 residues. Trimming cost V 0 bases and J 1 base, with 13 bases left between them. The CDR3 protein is CASSLAWGLLNYGYTF. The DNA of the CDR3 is TGCGCCAGCAGCTTGGCGTGGGGGCTCCTTAACTATGGCTACACCTTC.

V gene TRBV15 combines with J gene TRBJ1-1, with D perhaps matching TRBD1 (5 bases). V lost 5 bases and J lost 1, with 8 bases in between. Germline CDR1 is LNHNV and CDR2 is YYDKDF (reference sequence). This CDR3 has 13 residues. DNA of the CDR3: TGTGCCACCAGCCGCGGACAGAACACTGAAGCTTTCTTT. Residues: CATSRGQNTEAFF.

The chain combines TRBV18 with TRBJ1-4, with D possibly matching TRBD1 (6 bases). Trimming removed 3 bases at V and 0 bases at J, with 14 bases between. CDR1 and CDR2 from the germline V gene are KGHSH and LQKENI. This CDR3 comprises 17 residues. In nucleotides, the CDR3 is TGTGCCAGCTCACCTCTAGGGGGAGAACCAACTAATGAAAAACTGTTTTTT. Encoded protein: CASSPLGGEPTNEKLFF.

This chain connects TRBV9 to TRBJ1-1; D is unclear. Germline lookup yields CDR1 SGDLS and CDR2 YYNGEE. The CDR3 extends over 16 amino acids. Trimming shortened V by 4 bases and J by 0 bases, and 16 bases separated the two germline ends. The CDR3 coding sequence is TGTGCCAGCAGCTCCAACCCGGGGAGCATGAACACTGAAGCTTTCTTT. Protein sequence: CASSSNPGSMNTEAFF.

The CDR3 spells CASSMRGGGSPLHF. CDR3 DNA sequence: TGTGCCAGTAGTATGCGGGGAGGGGGATCACCCCTCCACTTT. The chain carries TRBV19 and TRBJ1-6; perhaps TRBD1 as D (6 bases). The V gene's germline CDR1 is LNHDA and CDR2 SQIVND (reference sequence). The CDR3 extends over 14 amino acids. V lost 3 bases and J lost 10, with 13 bases in between.

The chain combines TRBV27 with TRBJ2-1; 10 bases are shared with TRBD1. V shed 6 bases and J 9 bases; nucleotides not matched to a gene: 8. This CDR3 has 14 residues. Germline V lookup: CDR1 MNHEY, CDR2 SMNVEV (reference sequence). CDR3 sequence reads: CASRPGQGRGEQFF. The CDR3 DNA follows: TGTGCCAGCAGGCCGGGACAGGGGAGAGGTGAGCAGTTCTTC.

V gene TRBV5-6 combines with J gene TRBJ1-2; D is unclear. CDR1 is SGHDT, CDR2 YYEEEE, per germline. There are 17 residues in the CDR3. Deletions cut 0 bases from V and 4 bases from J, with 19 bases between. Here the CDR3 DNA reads TGTGCCAGCAGCTTGGAGGGCCCTAAGGCGGGCGGCTATGGCTACACCTTC. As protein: CASSLEGPKAGGYGYTF.

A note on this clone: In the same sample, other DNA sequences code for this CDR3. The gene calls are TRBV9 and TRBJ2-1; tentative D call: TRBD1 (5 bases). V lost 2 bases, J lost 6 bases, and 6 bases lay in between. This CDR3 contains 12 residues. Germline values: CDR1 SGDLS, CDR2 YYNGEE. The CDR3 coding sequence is TGTGCCAGCAGCGTGCAGGGCAATGAGCAGTTCTTC. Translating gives CASSVQGNEQFF.

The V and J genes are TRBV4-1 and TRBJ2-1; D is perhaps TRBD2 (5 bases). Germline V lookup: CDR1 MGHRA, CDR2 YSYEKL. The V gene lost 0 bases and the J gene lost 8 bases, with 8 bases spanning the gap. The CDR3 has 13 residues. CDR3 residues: CASSQELGYEQFF. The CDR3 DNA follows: TGCGCCAGCAGCCAAGAACTAGGATATGAGCAGTTCTTC.

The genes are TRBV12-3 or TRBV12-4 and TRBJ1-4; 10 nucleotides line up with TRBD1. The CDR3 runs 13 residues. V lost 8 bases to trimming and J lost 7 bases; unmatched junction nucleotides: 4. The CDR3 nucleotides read TGTGCCAGCCAGGGACAGGGGACTGAAAAACTGTTTTTT. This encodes CASQGQGTEKLFF.

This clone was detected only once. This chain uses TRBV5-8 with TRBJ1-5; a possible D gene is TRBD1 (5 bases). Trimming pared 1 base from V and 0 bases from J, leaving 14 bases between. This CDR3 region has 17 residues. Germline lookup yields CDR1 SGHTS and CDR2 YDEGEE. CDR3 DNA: TGTGCCAGCAGCTTGCGCCGGGACTCCCATAGCAATCAGCCCCAGCATTTT. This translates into CASSLRRDSHSNQPQHF.

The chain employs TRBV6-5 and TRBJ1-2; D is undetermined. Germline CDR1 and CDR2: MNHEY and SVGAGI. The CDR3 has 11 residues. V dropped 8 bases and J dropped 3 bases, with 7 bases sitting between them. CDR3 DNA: TGTGCCAGCCACAACGACTATGGCTACACCTTC. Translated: CASHNDYGYTF.

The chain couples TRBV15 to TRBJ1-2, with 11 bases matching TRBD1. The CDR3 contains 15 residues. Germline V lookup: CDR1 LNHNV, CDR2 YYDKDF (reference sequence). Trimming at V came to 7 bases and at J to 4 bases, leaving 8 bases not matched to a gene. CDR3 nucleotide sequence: TGTGCCACCAACGACCGGGACAGGGGGACCTATGGCTACACCTTC. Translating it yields CATNDRDRGTYGYTF.

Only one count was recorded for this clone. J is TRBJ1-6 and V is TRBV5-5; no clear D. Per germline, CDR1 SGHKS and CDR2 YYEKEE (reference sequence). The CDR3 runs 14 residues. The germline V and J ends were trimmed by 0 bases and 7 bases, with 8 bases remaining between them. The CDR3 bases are TGTGCCAGCAGCTTGGGGCGGAACAATTCACCCCTCCACTTT. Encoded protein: CASSLGRNNSPLHF.

The CDR3 is CASSQALFSGVSPLHF. DNA of the CDR3: TGCGCCAGCAGCCAAGCCCTTTTTTCGGGGGTCTCACCCCTCCACTTT. This sequence joins TRBV4-1 and TRBJ1-6; TRBD1 is a possible D gene (5 bases). The CDR3 covers 16 residues. V was trimmed by 1 base and J by 10 bases, leaving 17 bases between them. CDR1 and CDR2 from the germline V gene are MGHRA and YSYEKL.

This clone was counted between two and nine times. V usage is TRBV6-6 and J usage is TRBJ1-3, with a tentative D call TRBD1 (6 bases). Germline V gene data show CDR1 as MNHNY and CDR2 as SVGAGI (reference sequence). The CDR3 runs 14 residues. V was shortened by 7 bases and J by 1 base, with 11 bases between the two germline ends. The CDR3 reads CASTNRVSGNTIYF. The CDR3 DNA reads TGTGCCAGCACCAACAGGGTATCTGGAAACACCATATATTTT.

The CDR3 is CSAHDRVNEKLFF. The CDR3 DNA reads TGCAGCGCCCATGACAGGGTAAATGAAAAACTGTTTTTT. The V and J genes are TRBV29-1 and TRBJ1-4; 7 nucleotides align to TRBD1. Losses at the gene ends were 7 bases for V and 5 bases for J; bases not matched to a gene: 7. Per the germline V gene, CDR1 is SQVTM and CDR2 is ANQGSEA. The CDR3 has 13 amino acids. Full variable domain (outside the CDR3, taken from reference TRBV29-1 and TRBJ1-4): SAVISQKPSRDICQRGTSLTIQCQVDSQVTMMFWYRQQPGQSLTLIATANQGSEATYESGFVIDKFPISRPNLTFSTLTVSNMSPEDSSIYLCSAHDRVNEKLFFGSGTQLSVL.

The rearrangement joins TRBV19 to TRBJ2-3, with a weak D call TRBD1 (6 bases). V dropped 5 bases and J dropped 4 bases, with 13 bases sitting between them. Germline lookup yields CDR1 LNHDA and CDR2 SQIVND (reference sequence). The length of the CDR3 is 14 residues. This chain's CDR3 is CASSPTWGPDTQYF. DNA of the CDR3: TGTGCCAGTAGTCCTACATGGGGGCCAGATACGCAGTATTTT.